The 25 T cell receptor beta chains presented below share a single source sample, sequenced in a study of T cells in Graves' hyperthyroidism and ophthalmopathy. The TCR beta CDR3 regions underwent amplification using RNA transcripts as the source. First-round RT-PCR targeting the TCR CDR3 was performed with the HTBI primer set. MiXCR was run by TCRdb on the multiplex PCR reads, yielding one entry per CDR3 protein. Here the sample spans some 620,000 distinct CDR3 sequences, 15% to 20% being singletons. Sequenced sample: blood. These receptors originate from a woman in her 30s with Graves' hyperthyroidism.

This chain uses TRBV20-1 with TRBJ2-7, with TRBD2 matching 11 bases. Germline V gene sequence: CDR1 DFQATT, CDR2 SNEGSKA (reference sequence). V was clipped by 0 bases and J by 5 bases; unmatched bases: 3. The CDR3 totals 14 residues. The CDR3 region has the DNA TGCAGTGCTAGAGATCTAGCGGGAGGTGACGAGCAGTACTTC. Translation gives CSARDLAGGDEQYF.

The chain combines TRBV7-2 with TRBJ2-3; D perhaps matches TRBD2 (5 bases). Trimming cost V 4 bases and J 4 bases, with 15 bases left between them. Germline CDR1 is SGHTA and CDR2 is FQGNSA. CDR3 length equals 15 residues. In nucleotides, the CDR3 is TGTGCCAGCAGCTCCACCAGCGGAGCTGCAGATACGCAGTATTTT. Protein sequence: CASSSTSGAADTQYF.

This clonotype was observed a handful of times. J is TRBJ1-6 and V is TRBV20-1; D unresolved. Trimming took 0 bases from V and 0 from J, leaving 12 bases between them. Germline loops: CDR1 DFQATT, CDR2 SNEGSKA (reference sequence). The CDR3 runs 17 residues. DNA of the CDR3: TGCAGTGCTAGAGACGCCTTAAGGAGCTCCTATAATTCACCCCTCCACTTT. Its protein is CSARDALRSSYNSPLHF.

This clonotype occurred many times. The V call is TRBV30, the J call TRBJ1-2; no clear D gene. Germline V gene lookup returns CDR1 GTSNPN and CDR2 SVGIG (reference sequence). The CDR3 contains 13 residues. The V and J ends lost 2 bases and 1 base respectively, with 8 bases between them. The CDR3 reads CAWSPDRNYGYTF. DNA of the CDR3: TGTGCCTGGAGTCCCGACCGTAACTATGGCTACACCTTC.

The table lists this clonotype with many counts. J is TRBJ1-2 and V is TRBV28; D not resolved. CDR3 length: 13 residues. CDR1 and CDR2 (germline): MDHEN, SYDVKM. Trimming left V 2 bases short and J 7 bases short, with 11 bases between. The CDR3 reads CASSLLGAGGYTF. DNA for the CDR3: TGTGCCAGCAGTTTACTAGGTGCGGGTGGCTACACCTTC.

This clonotype showed up many times. The chain has TRBV2 and TRBJ1-5, with no clear D. The CDR3 extends over 13 amino acids. The V end lost 2 bases, the J end lost 4 bases, and 6 bases lay between the germline ends. Germline values: CDR1 SNHLY, CDR2 FYNNEI. CDR3 loop: CASSERFNQPQHF. The CDR3 DNA reads as TGTGCCAGCAGTGAACGTTTTAATCAGCCCCAGCATTTT.

This clonotype was found many times. V is TRBV27 and J is TRBJ1-6, with 8 bases matching TRBD1. V shed 6 bases and J 7 bases; nucleotides not matched to a gene: 5. The CDR3 has 14 residues. Germline assignment: CDR1 MNHEY and CDR2 SMNVEV (reference sequence). CDR3 loop: CASRDRVANSPLHF. DNA of the CDR3: TGTGCCAGCAGGGACAGGGTGGCCAATTCACCCCTCCACTTT.

The table lists this clonotype with many counts. This sequence joins TRBV2 and TRBJ2-3; 9 bases map to TRBD1. CDR3 length: 14 residues. CDR1 SNHLY and CDR2 FYNNEI come from the germline V gene. The V segment lost 7 bases and the J segment 2 bases; nucleotides outside the gene matches: 4. CDR3 sequence reads: CASTGQGYTDTQYF. CDR3 DNA: TGTGCCAGCACGGGACAGGGTTACACAGATACGCAGTATTTT.

This clonotype showed up just a few times. J is TRBJ2-1 and V is TRBV6-1; tentatively, D is TRBD1 (5 bases). Germline CDR1 reads MNHNS; CDR2 reads SASEGT. The V and J ends lost 7 bases and 6 bases respectively, with 16 bases between them. CDR3 length equals 14 residues. The CDR3 region is CASIDSLTGNEQFF. In DNA, the CDR3 is TGTGCCAGCATCGACAGCCTGACGGGCAATGAGCAGTTCTTC.

This CDR3 reads CASSQPSGSRHEQFF. DNA for the CDR3: TGCGCCAGCAGCCAACCTAGCGGGAGTCGACATGAGCAGTTCTTC. V usage is TRBV4-1 and J usage is TRBJ2-1, with 10 positions matching TRBD2. V trimming: 2 bases; J trimming: 8 bases; junction bases outside the gene matches: 6. Germline CDR1 and CDR2: MGHRA and YSYEKL. The CDR3 sequence is 15 residues long.

This clonotype was seen ten or more times. This rearrangement joins TRBV7-2 to TRBJ1-2; 8 bases map to TRBD1. CDR3 length: 16 amino acids. Germline lookup yields CDR1 SGHTA and CDR2 FQGNSA. V was clipped by 0 bases and J by 5 bases; unmatched bases: 8. The CDR3 nucleotides are TGTGCCAGCAGCTTAGCGCGTCAGGGGGCGGGATATGGCTACACCTTC. Translation gives CASSLARQGAGYGYTF.

On this clonotype: It may be a read error: a sequence one base away is much more abundant. V is TRBV27 and J is TRBJ2-1, with 7 positions matching TRBD2. Germline-derived CDR1 and CDR2 are MNHEY and SMNVEV (reference sequence). CDR3 length: 13 residues. CDR3 loop: CASSLAVNNGQFF. The CDR3 DNA reads TGTGCCAGCAGTCTAGCGGTCAACAATGGGCAGTTCTTC.

This clonotype has a handful of counts. In DNA, the CDR3 is TGTGCCAGTAGTCCGGGACAGGGTCTCGCTGGCTACACCTTC. Its translation is CASSPGQGLAGYTF. The chain is built from TRBV19 and TRBJ1-2; 9 bases agree with TRBD1. The germline CDR1 and CDR2 sequences are LNHDA and SQIVND (reference sequence). The CDR3 has 14 residues. V lost 5 bases, J lost 7 bases, and 8 bases stayed unmatched. The full variable domain, completed using reference TRBV19 and TRBJ1-2, is DGGITQSPKYLFRKEGQNVTLSCEQNLNHDAMYWYRQDPGQGLRLIYYSQIVNDFQKGDIAEGYSVSREKKESFPLTVTSAQKNPTAFYLCASSPGQGLAGYTFGSGTRLTVV.

The count of this clonotype is one. This chain connects TRBV20-1 to TRBJ1-1, with 7 bases aligning to TRBD1. V lost 0 bases and J lost 1; bases outside the gene matches: 8. Germline assignment: CDR1 DFQATT and CDR2 SNEGSKA (reference sequence). The CDR3 is made up of 16 amino acids. In nucleotides, the CDR3 is TGCAGTGCTAGAGATGGCCAGGGGGATTGGAACACTGAAGCTTTCTTT. Protein sequence: CSARDGQGDWNTEAFF.

This clonotype was counted between two and nine times. The chain has TRBV13 and TRBJ2-7; no clear D gene. Trimming stripped 6 bases from V and 3 bases from J, with 12 bases between. Looked up from germline, CDR1 is PRHDT and CDR2 is FYEKMQ (reference sequence). The CDR3 contains 13 residues. CDR3 DNA sequence: TGTGCCAGCAGTGCAGGAATGGGCTACGAGCAGTACTTC. Translation gives CASSAGMGYEQYF.

This clonotype was seen at least ten times. V gene TRBV19 combines with J gene TRBJ2-7; a weak D match, TRBD2 (5 bases). The CDR3 contains 13 residues. The germline V gene encodes CDR1 LNHDA and CDR2 SQIVND (reference sequence). Deletions cut 5 bases from V and 5 bases from J, with 13 bases between. The CDR3 loop is CASSPRGFDEQYF. CDR3 coding DNA: TGTGCCAGTAGTCCACGCGGGTTTGACGAGCAGTACTTC.

This clonotype was counted at least ten times. This chain joins TRBV7-8 and TRBJ2-7; maybe TRBD2 (5 bases). Trimming removed 5 bases at V and 2 bases at J, with 16 bases between. Per germline, CDR1 SGHVS and CDR2 FQNEAQ. The CDR3 extends over 15 amino acids. CDR3 coding DNA: TGTGCCAGCAGCCCATCCCGGTGGAGGACCTACGAGCAGTACTTC. Translation: CASSPSRWRTYEQYF.

This clonotype has just a few counts. J is TRBJ2-5 and V is TRBV2; maybe TRBD2 (6 bases). The germline gives CDR1 SNHLY, CDR2 FYNNEI. V was trimmed by 6 bases and J by 3 bases, leaving 20 bases between them. The CDR3 runs 16 residues. The CDR3 coding sequence is TGTGCCAGCAGGAGGGGTACTAGCATCGTGGAAGAGACCCAGTACTTC. Translating gives CASRRGTSIVEETQYF.

In its sample, this clonotype was seen many times. The chain combines TRBV5-8 with TRBJ1-5; D uncertain. The CDR3 is made up of 11 amino acids. The V end was cut by 1 base, the J end by 6 bases, with 2 bases between. Germline V gene lookup returns CDR1 SGHTS and CDR2 YDEGEE. The DNA of the CDR3 is TGTGCCAGCAGCTTGCTTCAGCCCCAGCATTTT. Protein: CASSLLQPQHF.

This chain joins TRBV10-2 and TRBJ2-1; 7 bases map to TRBD2. The end of the DNA fits TRBJ2-7 better, so the J call may be wrong. The CDR3 runs to 15 residues. Germline V gene data show CDR1 as WSHSY and CDR2 as SAAADI. The CDR3 sequence: CASIGGSAPYNEQYF. Written as DNA, the CDR3 is TGCGCCAGCATAGGCGGGAGTGCCCCCTACAATGAGCAGTACTTC.

This clonotype was seen ten or more times. This sequence joins TRBV2 and TRBJ2-2; D gene uncertain. The germline V and J ends were trimmed by 8 bases and 3 bases, with 10 bases remaining between them. This CDR3 comprises 13 residues. From germline, CDR1 is SNHLY and CDR2 FYNNEI. Here the CDR3 DNA reads TGTGCCAGCGCCGTCTTTGACACCGGGGAGCTGTTTTTT. Encoded protein: CASAVFDTGELFF.

Details on this clonotype: A read error is possible here, since a much larger clone lies one base away. The gene calls are TRBV29-1 and TRBJ1-1, with D unclear. V gave up 3 bases and J gave up 5 bases, with 13 bases separating them. The CDR3 spans 13 residues. The germline gives CDR1 SQVTM, CDR2 ANQGSEA. CDR3 in amino acids: CSVDKGWRTEAFF. CDR3 nucleotides: TGCAGCGTTGACAAGGGATGGAGAACTGAAGCTTTCTTT.

The V call is TRBV2, the J call TRBJ1-2, with D perhaps TRBD1 (6 bases). The V end was cut by 7 bases, the J end by 2 bases, with 26 bases between. This CDR3 comprises 18 residues. Germline assignment: CDR1 SNHLY and CDR2 FYNNEI. The DNA for the CDR3 is TGTGCCAGCAACCGGGACGGGACAAGCGGGGTGTTCAACTATGGCTACACCTTC. This sequence encodes CASNRDGTSGVFNYGYTF.

The rearrangement uses TRBV4-1 and TRBJ2-6; maybe TRBD1 (5 bases). The CDR3 consists of 19 residues. Germline lookup yields CDR1 MGHRA and CDR2 YSYEKL. V dropped 2 bases and J dropped 0 bases, with 17 bases sitting between them. CDR3 amino acids: CASSQILTASLSGANVLTF. The CDR3 DNA sequence: TGCGCCAGCAGCCAAATCCTGACAGCTTCGCTCTCTGGGGCCAACGTCCTGACTTTC.

Note on this clonotype: A read error is possible here, since a much larger clone lies one base away. CDR3 protein: CASSRQGRDTEAFF. CDR3 coding DNA: TGTGCCAGCAGTCGACAGGGCCGGGACACTGAAGCTTTCTTT. This sequence joins TRBV6-1 and TRBJ1-1; 7 nucleotides match TRBD1. V lost 5 bases and J lost 3; bases outside the gene matches: 6. The CDR3 sequence is 14 residues long. Germline V gene data show CDR1 as MNHNS and CDR2 as SASEGT.